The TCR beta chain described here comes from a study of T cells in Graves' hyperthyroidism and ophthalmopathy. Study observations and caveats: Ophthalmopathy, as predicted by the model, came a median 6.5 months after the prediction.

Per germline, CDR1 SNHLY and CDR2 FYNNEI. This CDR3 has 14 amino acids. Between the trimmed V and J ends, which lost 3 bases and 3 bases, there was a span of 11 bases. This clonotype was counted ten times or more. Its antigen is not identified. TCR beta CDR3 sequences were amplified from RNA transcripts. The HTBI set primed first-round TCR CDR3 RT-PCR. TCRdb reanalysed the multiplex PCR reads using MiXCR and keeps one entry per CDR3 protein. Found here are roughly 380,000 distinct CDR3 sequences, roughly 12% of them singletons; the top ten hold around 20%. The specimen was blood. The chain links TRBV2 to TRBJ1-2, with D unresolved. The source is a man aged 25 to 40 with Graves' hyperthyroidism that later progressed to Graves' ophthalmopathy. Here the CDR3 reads CASSESGLDYGYTF. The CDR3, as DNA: TGTGCCAGCAGTGAGTCGGGGTTGGACTATGGCTACACCTTC. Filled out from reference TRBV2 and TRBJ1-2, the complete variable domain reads EPEVTQTPSHQVTQMGQEVILRCVPISNHLYFYWYRQILGQKVEFLVSFYNNEISEKSEIFDDQFSVERPDGSNFTLKIRSTKLEDSAMYFCASSESGLDYGYTFGSGTRLTVV.